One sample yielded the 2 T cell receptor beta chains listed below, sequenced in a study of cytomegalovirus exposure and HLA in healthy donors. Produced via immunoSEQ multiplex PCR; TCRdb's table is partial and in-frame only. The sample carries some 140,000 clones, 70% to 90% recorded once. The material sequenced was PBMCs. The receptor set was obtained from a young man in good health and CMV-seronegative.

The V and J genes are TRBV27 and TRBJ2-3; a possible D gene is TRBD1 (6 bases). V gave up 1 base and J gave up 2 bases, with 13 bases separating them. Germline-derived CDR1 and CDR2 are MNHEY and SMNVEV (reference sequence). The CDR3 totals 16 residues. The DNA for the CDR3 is TGTGCCAGCAGTTTATTGGGGGCCCGGGACACAGATACGCAGTATTTT. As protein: CASSLLGARDTDTQYF.

CDR3 sequence reads: CASSFSPDRGSEQFF. Written as DNA, the CDR3 is TGTGCCAGCAGTTTTTCCCCGGACCGGGGGTCTGAGCAGTTCTTC. The chain recombines TRBV27 with TRBJ2-1; D might be TRBD2 (6 bases). The V end lost 3 bases, the J end lost 9 bases, and 18 bases lay between the germline ends. Per the germline V gene, CDR1 is MNHEY and CDR2 is SMNVEV (reference sequence). The CDR3 runs to 15 residues.